The clone carrying this T cell receptor beta chain appeared a few times. The data originate from a study of T-cell memory formation after mild COVID-19. One entry per CDR3 protein results from TCRdb running MiXCR on the 5' RACE reads. The repertoire holds some 270,000 distinct CDR3 sequences, with 15% as singletons. The CDR3 is 15 amino acids. CDR1 is MNHEY, CDR2 SVGAGI, per germline. Unmatched junction bases numbered 13, after V lost 6 bases and J lost 6 bases. The chain employs TRBV6-5 and TRBJ2-5; 7 nucleotides agree with TRBD1. The specimen was PBMCs or a T cell subset sorted from them (not recorded which). The receptor was isolated from an adult woman who had mild COVID-19 (a few samples of this study predate the infection). Cell type and time point are not known. CDR3 coding DNA: TGTGCCAGCAGCCAACAGGGACAGCGGATGAAGACCCAGTACTTC. Translation: CASSQQGQRMKTQYF.